Below, one TCR beta chain is given with its context. This entry comes from a study of blood T cell repertoires in COVID-19. Whole-study context: COVID-19 samples collected from the United States, Italy and Spain covered acute and convalescent phases. PBMCs, B-cell-depleted T cells, or T cells were the source of the cDNA or gDNA that made up the material.

The CDR3 loop spans 12 amino acids. CDR1 and CDR2 from the germline V gene are SGHTA and FQGNSA. Trimming removed 3 bases at V and 10 bases at J, with 10 bases between. Under the authors' procedure: The authors estimated nucleated cell counts from reference gene primer amplification. Produced via immunoSEQ multiplex PCR; TCRdb's table is partial and in-frame only. For V, J and clone size, that table is used; D and trimming come from the DNA. The sample records about 41,000 clones, 65% to 85% being singletons. The TCR sequence derives from a woman at least 80 years old with active or convalescent COVID-19. The rearrangement uses TRBV7-2 and TRBJ1-5; D remains ambiguous. The sample comprised peripheral blood. In DNA form, the CDR3 reads TGTGCCAGCAGCTTCGGGTCCGTACCCCAGCATTTT. The encoded protein is CASSFGSVPQHF.